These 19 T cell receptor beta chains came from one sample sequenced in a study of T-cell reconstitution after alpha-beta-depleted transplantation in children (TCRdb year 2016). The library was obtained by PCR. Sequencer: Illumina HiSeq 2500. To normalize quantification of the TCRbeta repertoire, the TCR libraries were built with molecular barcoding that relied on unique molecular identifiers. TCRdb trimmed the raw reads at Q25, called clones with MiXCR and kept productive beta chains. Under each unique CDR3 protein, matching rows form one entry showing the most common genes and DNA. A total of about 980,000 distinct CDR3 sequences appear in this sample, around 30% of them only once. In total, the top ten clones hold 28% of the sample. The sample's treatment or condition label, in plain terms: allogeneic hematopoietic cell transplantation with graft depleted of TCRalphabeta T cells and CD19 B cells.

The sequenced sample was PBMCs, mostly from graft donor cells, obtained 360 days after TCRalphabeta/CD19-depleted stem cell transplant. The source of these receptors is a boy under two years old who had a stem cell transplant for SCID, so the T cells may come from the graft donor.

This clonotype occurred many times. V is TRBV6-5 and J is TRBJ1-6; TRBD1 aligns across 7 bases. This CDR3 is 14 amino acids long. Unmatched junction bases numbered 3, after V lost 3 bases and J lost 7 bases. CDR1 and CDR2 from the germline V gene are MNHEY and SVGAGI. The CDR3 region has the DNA TGTGCCAGCAGTTATCGGGGACAGAATTCACCCCTCCACTTT. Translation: CASSYRGQNSPLHF.

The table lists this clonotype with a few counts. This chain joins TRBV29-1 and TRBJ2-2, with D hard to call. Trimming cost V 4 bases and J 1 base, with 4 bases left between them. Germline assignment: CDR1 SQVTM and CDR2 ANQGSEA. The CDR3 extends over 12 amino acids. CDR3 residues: CSVVWNTGELFF. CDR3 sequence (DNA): TGCAGCGTTGTGTGGAACACCGGGGAGCTGTTTTTT.

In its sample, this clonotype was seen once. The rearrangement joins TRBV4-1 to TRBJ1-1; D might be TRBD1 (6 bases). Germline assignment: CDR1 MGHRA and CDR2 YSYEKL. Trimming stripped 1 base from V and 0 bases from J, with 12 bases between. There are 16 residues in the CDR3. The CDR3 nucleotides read TGCGCCAGCAGCCAAGGAGACAGGATCATGAACACTGAAGCTTTCTTT. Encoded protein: CASSQGDRIMNTEAFF.

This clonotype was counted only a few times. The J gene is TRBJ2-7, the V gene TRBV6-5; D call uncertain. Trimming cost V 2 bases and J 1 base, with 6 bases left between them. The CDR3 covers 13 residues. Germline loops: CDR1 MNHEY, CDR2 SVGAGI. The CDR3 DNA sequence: TGTGCCAGCAGTTACAGGCCTTCCTACGAGCAGTACTTC. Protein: CASSYRPSYEQYF.

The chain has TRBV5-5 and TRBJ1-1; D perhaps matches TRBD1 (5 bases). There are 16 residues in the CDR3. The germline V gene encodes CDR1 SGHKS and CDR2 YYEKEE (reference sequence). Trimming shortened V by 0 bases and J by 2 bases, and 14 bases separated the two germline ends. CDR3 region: CASSLGGSVANTEAFF. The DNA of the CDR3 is TGTGCCAGCAGCTTGGGGGGCTCGGTTGCCAACACTGAAGCTTTCTTT.

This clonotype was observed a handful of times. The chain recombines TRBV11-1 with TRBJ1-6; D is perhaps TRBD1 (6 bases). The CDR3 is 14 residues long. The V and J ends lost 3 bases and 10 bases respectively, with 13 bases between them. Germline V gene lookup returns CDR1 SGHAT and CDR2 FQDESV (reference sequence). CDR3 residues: CASSFGAGESPLHF. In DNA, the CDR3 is TGTGCCAGCAGCTTCGGGGCAGGGGAATCACCCCTCCACTTT.

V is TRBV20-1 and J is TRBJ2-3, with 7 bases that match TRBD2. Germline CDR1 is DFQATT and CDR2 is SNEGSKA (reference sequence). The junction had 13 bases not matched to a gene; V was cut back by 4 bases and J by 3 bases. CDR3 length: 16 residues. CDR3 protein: CSAKNGGDLWTDTQYF. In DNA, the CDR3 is TGCAGTGCTAAGAATGGGGGGGATTTGTGGACAGATACGCAGTATTTT.

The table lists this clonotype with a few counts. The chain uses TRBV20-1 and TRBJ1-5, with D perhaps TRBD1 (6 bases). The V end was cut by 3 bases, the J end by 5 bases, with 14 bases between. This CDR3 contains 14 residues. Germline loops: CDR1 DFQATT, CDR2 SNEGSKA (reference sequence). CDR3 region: CSASSTGKDQPQHF. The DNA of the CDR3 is TGCAGTGCTAGCTCAACAGGGAAGGATCAGCCCCAGCATTTT.

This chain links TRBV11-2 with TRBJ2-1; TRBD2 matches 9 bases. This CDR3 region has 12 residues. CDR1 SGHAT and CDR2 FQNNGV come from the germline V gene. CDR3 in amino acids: CSSGLAGYEQFF. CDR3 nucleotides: TGTTCGAGTGGGCTAGCGGGGTATGAGCAGTTCTTC.

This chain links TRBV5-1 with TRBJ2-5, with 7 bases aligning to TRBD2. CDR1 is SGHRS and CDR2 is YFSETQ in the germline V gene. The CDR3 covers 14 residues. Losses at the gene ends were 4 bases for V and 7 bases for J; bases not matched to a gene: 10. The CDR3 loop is CASSPDGLEGTQYF. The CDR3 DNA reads TGCGCCAGCAGCCCCGACGGACTAGAGGGGACCCAGTACTTC.

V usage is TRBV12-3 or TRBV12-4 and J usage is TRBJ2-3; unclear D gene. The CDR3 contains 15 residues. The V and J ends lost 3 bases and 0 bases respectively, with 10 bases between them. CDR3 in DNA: TGTGCCAGCAGTTTTGCCTTACGGAGCACAGATACGCAGTATTTT. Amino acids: CASSFALRSTDTQYF.

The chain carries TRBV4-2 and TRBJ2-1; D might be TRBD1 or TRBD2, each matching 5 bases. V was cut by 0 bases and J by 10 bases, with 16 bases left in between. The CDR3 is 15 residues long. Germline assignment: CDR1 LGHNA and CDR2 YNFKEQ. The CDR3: CASSQEGTGMDEQFF. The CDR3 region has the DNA TGTGCCAGCAGCCAAGAGGGGACGGGGATGGACGAGCAGTTCTTC.

CDR3 in DNA: TGTGCCAGCAGGCCACAGGGGGCCCCGGAGACCCAGTACTTC. As protein: CASRPQGAPETQYF. This chain uses TRBV25-1 with TRBJ2-5, with 9 bases identical to TRBD1. The trim removed 6 bases at V and 5 bases at J, leaving 7 bases unmatched. There are 14 residues in the CDR3. Per the germline V gene, CDR1 is MGHDK and CDR2 is SYGVNS.

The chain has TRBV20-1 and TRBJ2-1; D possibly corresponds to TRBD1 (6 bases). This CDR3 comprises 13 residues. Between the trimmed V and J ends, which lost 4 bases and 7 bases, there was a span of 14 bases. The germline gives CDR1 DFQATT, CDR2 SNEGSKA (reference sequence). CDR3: CSATDRIGNEQFF. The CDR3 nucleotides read TGCAGTGCTACGGACAGAATTGGGAATGAGCAGTTCTTC.

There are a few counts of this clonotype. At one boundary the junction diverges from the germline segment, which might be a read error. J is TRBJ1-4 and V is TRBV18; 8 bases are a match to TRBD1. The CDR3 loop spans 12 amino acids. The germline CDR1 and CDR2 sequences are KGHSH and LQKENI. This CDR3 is CASSPDGRTGSF. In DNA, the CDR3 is TGTGCCAGCTCACCGGACGGTCGGACAGGGAGTTTT.

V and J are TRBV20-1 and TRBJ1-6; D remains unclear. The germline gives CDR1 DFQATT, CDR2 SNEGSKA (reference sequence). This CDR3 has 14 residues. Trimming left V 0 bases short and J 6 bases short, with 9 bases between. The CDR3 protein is CSARDPGINSPLHF. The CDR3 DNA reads TGCAGTGCTAGAGATCCGGGGATTAATTCACCCCTCCACTTT.

CDR3 amino acids: CASSGSTGDREKLFF. The CDR3 coding sequence is TGCGCCAGCAGCGGATCAACAGGGGATCGGGAAAAACTGTTTTTT. The rearrangement links TRBV5-1 to TRBJ1-4, with TRBD1 identical over 7 bases. Germline CDR1 is SGHRS and CDR2 is YFSETQ. V shed 4 bases and J 8 bases; nucleotides not matched to a gene: 11. The CDR3 sequence is 15 residues long. The variable domain in full, with the rest retrieved from reference TRBV5-1 and TRBJ1-4, is KAGVTQTPRYLIKTRGQQVTLSCSPISGHRSVSWYQQTPGQGLQFLFEYFSETQRNKGNFPGRFSGRQFSNSRSEMNVSTLELGDSALYLCASSGSTGDREKLFFGSGTQLSVL.

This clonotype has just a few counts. This CDR3 is CASSYQGGNQPQHF. In nucleotides, the CDR3 is TGTGCCAGCAGTTACCAGGGCGGCAATCAGCCCCAGCATTTT. J is TRBJ1-5 and V is TRBV6-5; D may be TRBD1 (5 bases). Trimming removed 2 bases at V and 2 bases at J, with 7 bases between. Germline V gene lookup returns CDR1 MNHEY and CDR2 SVGAGI. The CDR3 length is 14 residues.

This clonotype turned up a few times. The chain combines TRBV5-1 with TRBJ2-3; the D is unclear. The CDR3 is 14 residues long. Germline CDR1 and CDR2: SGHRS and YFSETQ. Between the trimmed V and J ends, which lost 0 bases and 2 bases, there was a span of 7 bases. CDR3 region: CASSLEQYTDTQYF. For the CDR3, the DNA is TGCGCCAGCAGCTTGGAGCAGTACACAGATACGCAGTATTTT.